These T cell receptor beta chains were read from a single sample in a study of preoperative IRX-2 immunotherapy in early breast cancer. TCRdb's table, derived via immunoSEQ multiplex PCR, lists solely in-frame clones and lacks some. The sample yields 20,000 to 30,000 clones, 75% seen once. The starting material was lymph node tissue, obtained after IRX-2 immunotherapy. These receptors were taken from a human donor with breast cancer. Both conserved end residues are part of each CDR3. The order of the fields is V gene, J gene, D gene, clone size, CDR3 DNA, CDR3 protein. The D gene is left open where the match is weak. Expanded clones get a size class; other rows say once, few or many, or leave the size out.

v_gene: TRBV10-3
j_gene: TRBJ2-7
d_gene: TRBD1
abundance: -
CDR3nt: TGTGCCATCAGTGAGTCCGACAGGGGAAGAAACGAGCAGTACTTC
CDR3aa: CAISESDRGRNEQYF

v_gene: TRBV5-1
j_gene: TRBJ2-1
d_gene: -
abundance: -
CDR3nt: TGCGCCAGCAGCTTGGGGGGGAGCTCCTACAATGAGCAGTTCTTC
CDR3aa: CASSLGGSSYNEQFF

v_gene: TRBV5-1
j_gene: TRBJ2-3
d_gene: -
abundance: -
CDR3nt: TGCGCCAGCAGCTTGGAGGCTGGAAAGCGTACGCAGTATTTT
CDR3aa: CASSLEAGKRTQYF

v_gene: TRBV25-1
j_gene: TRBJ1-5
d_gene: TRBD1
abundance: few
CDR3nt: TGTGCCAGCAGTGCCATGACAGGGAGCAATCAGCCCCAGCATTTT
CDR3aa: CASSAMTGSNQPQHF

v_gene: TRBV11-3
j_gene: TRBJ2-3
d_gene: TRBD2
abundance: -
CDR3nt: TGTGCCAGCAGCTCAGGACTAGCGGGAATCTCAGATACGCAGTATTTT
CDR3aa: CASSSGLAGISDTQYF

v_gene: TRBV19
j_gene: TRBJ2-3
d_gene: TRBD2
abundance: -
CDR3nt: TGTGCCAGTAGCCGATTAGCGGGAGGCCGGGGGGATACGCAGTATTTT
CDR3aa: CASSRLAGGRGDTQYF

v_gene: TRBV6-4
j_gene: TRBJ1-3
d_gene: TRBD1
abundance: -
CDR3nt: TGTGCCGGTAGACAGGGAAACTCTGGAAACACCATATATTTT
CDR3aa: CAGRQGNSGNTIYF

v_gene: TRBV19
j_gene: TRBJ1-1
d_gene: -
abundance: -
CDR3nt: TGTGCCAGCAGCGAGAGGGTCACTGAAGCTTTCTTT
CDR3aa: CASSERVTEAFF

v_gene: TRBV18
j_gene: TRBJ2-7
d_gene: TRBD1
abundance: few
CDR3nt: TGTGCCAGCTCAGGACAGGGTCAATACGAGCAGTACTTC
CDR3aa: CASSGQGQYEQYF

v_gene: TRBV7-6
j_gene: TRBJ2-7
d_gene: -
abundance: -
CDR3nt: TGTGCCAGCAGCTTAGCTTTCCCTTTGGGAGAGGGGGACGAGCAGTACTTC
CDR3aa: CASSLAFPLGEGDEQYF

v_gene: TRBV11-3
j_gene: TRBJ2-5
d_gene: -
abundance: -
CDR3nt: TGTGCCAGCAGCTTAGGGGGCTTCAGCGGGGAGACCCAGTACTTC
CDR3aa: CASSLGGFSGETQYF

v_gene: TRBV5-1
j_gene: TRBJ1-3
d_gene: TRBD1
abundance: -
CDR3nt: TGCGCCAGCAGTTGGGACAGGGGTGGAAACACCATATATTTT
CDR3aa: CASSWDRGGNTIYF

v_gene: TRBV7-4
j_gene: TRBJ1-1
d_gene: -
abundance: -
CDR3nt: TGTGCCAGCAGCTTAGGGACCAACACTGAAGCTTTCTTT
CDR3aa: CASSLGTNTEAFF

v_gene: TRBV6-8
j_gene: TRBJ2-7
d_gene: -
abundance: -
CDR3nt: TGTGCCAGCAGTTACACAGGGACCCTACTTTACGAGCAGTACTTC
CDR3aa: CASSYTGTLLYEQYF

v_gene: TRBV19
j_gene: TRBJ1-5
d_gene: TRBD1
abundance: once
CDR3nt: TGTGCCAGTAGTCGCGACAGGGGGCACAATCAGCCCCAGCATTTT
CDR3aa: CASSRDRGHNQPQHF

v_gene: TRBV6-8
j_gene: TRBJ2-7
d_gene: -
abundance: once
CDR3nt: TGTGCCAGCAGTCCTCCTGCCTACGAGCAGTACTTC
CDR3aa: CASSPPAYEQYF

v_gene: TRBV6-8
j_gene: TRBJ1-5
d_gene: -
abundance: once
CDR3nt: TGTGCCAGCAGTTACAACAGGGCGCAGCCCCAGCATTTT
CDR3aa: CASSYNRAQPQHF

v_gene: TRBV18
j_gene: TRBJ1-2
d_gene: TRBD1
abundance: -
CDR3nt: TGTGCCAGCTTTCCGGGACAGGACTATGGCTACACCTTC
CDR3aa: CASFPGQDYGYTF

v_gene: TRBV2
j_gene: TRBJ2-7
d_gene: -
abundance: -
CDR3nt: TGTGCCAGCAGCTCTTGGGGTTGGGAGCAGTACTTC
CDR3aa: CASSSWGWEQYF

v_gene: TRBV5-2
j_gene: TRBJ2-3
d_gene: -
abundance: -
CDR3nt: TGTGCCAGCAGCTCCCTGGGCACAGATACGCAGTATTTT
CDR3aa: CASSSLGTDTQYF

v_gene: TRBV5-1
j_gene: TRBJ2-3
d_gene: TRBD1
abundance: -
CDR3nt: TGCGCCAGCAGCTTGCTGGGACAGGGAACAGATACGCAGTATTTT
CDR3aa: CASSLLGQGTDTQYF

v_gene: TRBV18
j_gene: TRBJ2-2
d_gene: TRBD2
abundance: -
CDR3nt: TGTGCCAGCTCACCGGGACTAGCGGGAGTTGGCACCGGGGAGCTGTTTTTT
CDR3aa: CASSPGLAGVGTGELFF

v_gene: TRBV11-3
j_gene: TRBJ2-2
d_gene: TRBD2
abundance: -
CDR3nt: TGTGCCAGCAGCTTGTTAGGAGGTATTACCGGGACTATCTTCGGGGAGCTGTTTTTT
CDR3aa: CASSLLGGITGTIFGELFF

v_gene: TRBV19
j_gene: TRBJ2-7
d_gene: -
abundance: -
CDR3nt: TGTGCCAGTAGTATAAGGTTAGAAGCCGAGCAGTACTTC
CDR3aa: CASSIRLEAEQYF

v_gene: TRBV11-3
j_gene: TRBJ2-7
d_gene: TRBD2
abundance: -
CDR3nt: TGTGCCAGCAGCACCCTCCGCGTCGGGGGGGTTGCTGAGCAGTACTTC
CDR3aa: CASSTLRVGGVAEQYF

v_gene: TRBV23-1
j_gene: TRBJ1-2
d_gene: -
abundance: -
CDR3nt: TGCGCCAGCAGCTTGGTGAGGTTCTATGGCTACACCTTC
CDR3aa: CASSLVRFYGYTF

v_gene: TRBV13
j_gene: TRBJ2-7
d_gene: -
abundance: -
CDR3nt: TGTGCCAGCAGCCGTAGAATTTCCTACGAGCAGTACTTC
CDR3aa: CASSRRISYEQYF

v_gene: TRBV30
j_gene: TRBJ2-1
d_gene: -
abundance: few
CDR3nt: TGTGCCTGGAGTAGAGGGGAGAATTTGAATGAGCAGTTCTTC
CDR3aa: CAWSRGENLNEQFF

v_gene: TRBV5-1
j_gene: TRBJ1-1
d_gene: -
abundance: -
CDR3nt: TGCGCCAGCAGGTCCATAAGGACTGACACTGAAGCTTTCTTT
CDR3aa: CASRSIRTDTEAFF

v_gene: TRBV7-2
j_gene: TRBJ1-4
d_gene: -
abundance: -
CDR3nt: TGTGCCAGCAGATCTTTCAGCAATGAAAAACTGTTTTTT
CDR3aa: CASRSFSNEKLFF

v_gene: TRBV18
j_gene: TRBJ2-6
d_gene: -
abundance: -
CDR3nt: TGTGCCAGCTCACGTAACAGTCTCAGGGAAACTGGGGCCAACGTCCTGACTTTC
CDR3aa: CASSRNSLRETGANVLTF

v_gene: TRBV1
j_gene: TRBJ1-1
d_gene: -
abundance: -
CDR3nt: TGCGCCAGCAGCCAAGGGAGAAACAGGAACACTGAAGCTTTCTTT
CDR3aa: CASSQGRNRNTEAFF

v_gene: TRBV6-8
j_gene: TRBJ2-1
d_gene: TRBD1
abundance: -
CDR3nt: TGTGCCATCAGTGCCCCCGACAGGGGGGATAATGAGCAGTTCTTC
CDR3aa: CAISAPDRGDNEQFF

v_gene: TRBV6-8
j_gene: TRBJ1-3
d_gene: -
abundance: -
CDR3nt: TGTGCCACCGGAGGAGGGTCTGGAAACACCATATATTTT
CDR3aa: CATGGGSGNTIYF

v_gene: TRBV6-8
j_gene: TRBJ2-7
d_gene: TRBD1
abundance: -
CDR3nt: TGTGCCAGCAGCGGACAGGGATACTACGAGCAGTACTTC
CDR3aa: CASSGQGYYEQYF

v_gene: TRBV6-8
j_gene: TRBJ2-7
d_gene: TRBD2
abundance: -
CDR3nt: TGTGCCAGCAGTTCAGGGACTAGCGGGCCAGCCTACGAGCAGTACTTC
CDR3aa: CASSSGTSGPAYEQYF

v_gene: TRBV6-8
j_gene: TRBJ2-1
d_gene: TRBD2
abundance: -
CDR3nt: TGTGCCAGCAGTCCACAGTTCCCTAGCGGGAGCGTTTTAGATGAGCAGTTCTTC
CDR3aa: CASSPQFPSGSVLDEQFF

v_gene: TRBV14
j_gene: TRBJ1-2
d_gene: TRBD1
abundance: once
CDR3nt: TGTGCCAGCAGCCTCCACTCGGGCGGACAGGGCGACGGGGGCTATGGCTACACCTTC
CDR3aa: CASSLHSGGQGDGGYGYTF

v_gene: TRBV19
j_gene: TRBJ2-7
d_gene: TRBD2
abundance: -
CDR3nt: TGTGCCAGTAGTATGACTAGCGGGTCTTTCTACGAGCAGTACTTC
CDR3aa: CASSMTSGSFYEQYF

v_gene: TRBV12-5
j_gene: TRBJ2-1
d_gene: TRBD2
abundance: -
CDR3nt: TGTGCTAGTGGCTCTAGCGGCTCCTACAATGAGCAGTTCTTC
CDR3aa: CASGSSGSYNEQFF

v_gene: TRBV5-1
j_gene: TRBJ2-7
d_gene: -
abundance: -
CDR3nt: TGCGCCAGCAGCTTGGGACAGGCCTCCTACGAGCAGTACTTC
CDR3aa: CASSLGQASYEQYF

v_gene: TRBV6-8
j_gene: TRBJ2-5
d_gene: -
abundance: -
CDR3nt: TGTGCCAGCAGTTACACCCTTGGACAGAGCGAAGGGGAGACCCAGTACTTC
CDR3aa: CASSYTLGQSEGETQYF

v_gene: TRBV11-3
j_gene: TRBJ2-7
d_gene: TRBD2
abundance: few
CDR3nt: TGTGCCAGCAGCAAAGGGACTAGCGCTACCTACGAGCAGTACTTC
CDR3aa: CASSKGTSATYEQYF

v_gene: TRBV6-8
j_gene: TRBJ1-5
d_gene: -
abundance: few
CDR3nt: TGTGCCAGCAGTTATGACGGAAACCCAAATCAGCCCCAGCATTTT
CDR3aa: CASSYDGNPNQPQHF

v_gene: TRBV28
j_gene: TRBJ2-7
d_gene: TRBD1
abundance: -
CDR3nt: TGTGCCAGCAGTTCCTTAGGGCCCACAGGGGCCCAGAGCTCCTACGAGCAGTACTTC
CDR3aa: CASSSLGPTGAQSSYEQYF

v_gene: TRBV7-5
j_gene: TRBJ2-1
d_gene: -
abundance: -
CDR3nt: TGTGCCAGCAGCACCCTGGGGGGGCTAGCCGACAATGAGCAGTTCTTC
CDR3aa: CASSTLGGLADNEQFF

v_gene: TRBV6-8
j_gene: TRBJ2-3
d_gene: -
abundance: -
CDR3nt: TGTGCCATCAGGGCAGGGACTAGCACAGATACGCAGTATTTT
CDR3aa: CAIRAGTSTDTQYF

v_gene: TRBV8-2
j_gene: TRBJ2-1
d_gene: -
abundance: -
CDR3nt: TGTGCCAGCAGTTTGGGTCCGAGCTCCTACAATGAGCAGTTCTTC
CDR3aa: CASSLGPSSYNEQFF

v_gene: TRBV6-7
j_gene: TRBJ2-2
d_gene: -
abundance: -
CDR3nt: TGTGCCAGCAGGGTCGCTAGCGTTGCCGGGGAGCTGTTTTTT
CDR3aa: CASRVASVAGELFF

v_gene: TRBV28
j_gene: TRBJ2-5
d_gene: -
abundance: -
CDR3nt: TGTGCCAGCAGCGAGGGCAGGGAAGAGACCCAGTACTTC
CDR3aa: CASSEGREETQYF

v_gene: TRBV11-3
j_gene: TRBJ1-5
d_gene: TRBD1
abundance: -
CDR3nt: TGTGCCAGCAGCCAGGGGGGACTCGGCAATCAGCCCCAGCATTTT
CDR3aa: CASSQGGLGNQPQHF

v_gene: TRBV25-1
j_gene: TRBJ1-2
d_gene: TRBD1
abundance: -
CDR3nt: TGTGCCAGCAGTGGGGACAGGGCCTATGGCTACACCTTC
CDR3aa: CASSGDRAYGYTF

v_gene: TRBV5-1
j_gene: TRBJ2-3
d_gene: TRBD2
abundance: -
CDR3nt: TGCGCCAGCAGCTTGACTAGCGGCACAGATACGCAGTATTTT
CDR3aa: CASSLTSGTDTQYF

v_gene: TRBV6-8
j_gene: TRBJ2-3
d_gene: -
abundance: -
CDR3nt: TGTGCCAGCAGGCAGGATGGAACAGATACGCAGTATTTT
CDR3aa: CASRQDGTDTQYF

v_gene: TRBV6-8
j_gene: TRBJ1-1
d_gene: -
abundance: -
CDR3nt: TGTGCCAGCAGTTACTCCGGAGGAGGGGTAAACACTGAAGCTTTCTTT
CDR3aa: CASSYSGGGVNTEAFF

v_gene: TRBV6-8
j_gene: TRBJ1-5
d_gene: TRBD1
abundance: few
CDR3nt: TGTGCCAGCAGTGACGCGGACAGGGGGCGAGGGCAGCCCCAGCATTTT
CDR3aa: CASSDADRGRGQPQHF

v_gene: TRBV18
j_gene: TRBJ2-1
d_gene: TRBD2
abundance: few
CDR3nt: TGTGCCAGCTCCCGAGGACTAGCTCGTGAGCAGTTCTTC
CDR3aa: CASSRGLAREQFF

v_gene: TRBV7-1
j_gene: TRBJ2-7
d_gene: -
abundance: -
CDR3nt: TGTGCCAGCAGCTTTACTCAAACAGGGCTTAGCTCCTACGAGCAGTACTTC
CDR3aa: CASSFTQTGLSSYEQYF

v_gene: TRBV18
j_gene: TRBJ2-5
d_gene: TRBD1
abundance: -
CDR3nt: TGTGCCACCACAGGGGGCCTTAGTGAGACCCAGTACTTC
CDR3aa: CATTGGLSETQYF

v_gene: TRBV12-5
j_gene: TRBJ2-7
d_gene: TRBD2
abundance: -
CDR3nt: TGTGCCAGCGCAGACCAGGGAGGGGACGAGCAGTACTTC
CDR3aa: CASADQGGDEQYF